A single sample gave rise to the 18 T cell receptor beta chains below, sequenced in a study of CD8+CD57+ T cells in acquired aplastic anemia. Both TCR beta VDJ combination and CDR3 sequence profiling were carried out. Genomic DNA was the template for this profiling. Using its own MiXCR run on the reads, TCRdb lists one record per CDR3 protein. Among some 150,000 distinct CDR3 sequences listed, roughly two fifths were seen once. Material: sorted CD4+, CD8+, or CD8+CD57+ T cells (not recorded which) from PBMCs. These receptor sequences come from a human donor in good health, serving as a control.

This clonotype was detected once. A much bigger clone sits one base away, suggesting this may be a read error. The V gene is TRBV6-1, the J gene TRBJ1-5; D possibly corresponds to TRBD1 (6 bases). V lost 1 base and J lost 9, with 22 bases in between. The CDR3 sequence is 17 residues long. Germline loops: CDR1 MNHNS, CDR2 SASEGT. The CDR3 nucleotides are TGTGCCAGCAGTGAAGGAGAGACAGGCCGAGGGGATCGGCCCCAGCATTTT. Its protein is CASSEGETGRGDRPQHF.

This clonotype was counted ten times or more. V and J are TRBV9 and TRBJ2-3, with TRBD2 identical over 8 bases. The V segment lost 0 bases and the J segment 6 bases; nucleotides outside the gene matches: 9. The CDR3 loop spans 16 amino acids. The germline V gene encodes CDR1 SGDLS and CDR2 YYNGEE. In nucleotides, the CDR3 is TGTGCCAGCAGCGTAGCTGCGGGAGGCCCCTCGGATACGCAGTATTTT. It yields the protein CASSVAAGGPSDTQYF.

This clonotype has more than one count but fewer than ten. This could be a read error, since a much larger clone is one nucleotide away. The chain has TRBV5-1 and TRBJ2-7; D is possibly TRBD2 (6 bases). Looked up from germline, CDR1 is SGHRS and CDR2 is YFSETQ. CDR3 size: 15 residues. The DNA of the CDR3 is TGCGCCCGCAGCTCCCCGGCGGGGACCCTCAACGAGCAGTACTTC. Its protein is CARSSPAGTLNEQYF.

This clonotype was seen repeatedly, ten times or more. The chain joins TRBV6-1 to TRBJ1-5; D unclear. Germline CDR1 reads MNHNS; CDR2 reads SASEGT. Trimming removed 7 bases at V and 2 bases at J, with 18 bases between. CDR3 length: 16 residues. DNA for the CDR3: TGTGCCAGCAAGCGCAACCGGGTCGTGGGCAATCAGCCCCAGCATTTT. Amino acids: CASKRNRVVGNQPQHF.

This clonotype was observed many times. This chain joins TRBV5-4 and TRBJ2-5; the match to TRBD2 covers 8 bases. V was pared by 0 bases and J by 2 bases, with 6 bases of the junction left unmatched. This CDR3 is 16 amino acids long. Germline values: CDR1 SGHNT, CDR2 YYREEE (reference sequence). The CDR3 sequence is CASSLAGASGQETQYF. CDR3 DNA sequence: TGTGCCAGCAGCTTGGCCGGGGCTAGCGGGCAAGAGACCCAGTACTTC. The full variable domain, completed using reference TRBV5-4 and TRBJ2-5, is ETGVTQSPTHLIKTRGQQVTLRCSSQSGHNTVSWYQQALGQGPQFIFQYYREEENGRGNFPPRFSGLQFPNYSSELNVNALELDDSALYLCASSLAGASGQETQYFGPGTRLLVL.

About this clonotype itself: One end of the junction fails to match germline, which may point to a read error. The chain employs TRBV15 and TRBJ2-7, with 8 bases aligning to TRBD1. This CDR3 comprises 15 residues. Germline V lookup: CDR1 LNHNV, CDR2 YYDKDF (reference sequence). This chain's CDR3 is CASSPQGALPYEQYF. CDR3 coding DNA: TGTGCCAGCAGCCCTCAGGGGGCCCTTCCCTACGAGCAGTACTTC.

Many counts were recorded for this clonotype. The CDR3 coding sequence is TGTGCCAGCAGCCGATCTACTGGCCCTCCATCCCCCCAGCATTTT. It specifies CASSRSTGPPSPQHF. The V gene is TRBV7-9, the J gene TRBJ1-5; D gene uncertain. V was cut by 5 bases and J by 10 bases, with 21 bases left in between. This CDR3 spans 15 amino acids. Germline V gene sequence: CDR1 SEHNR, CDR2 FQNEAQ (reference sequence).

This clonotype has ten or more counts. V gene TRBV6-1 combines with J gene TRBJ2-3; D is uncertain. Germline assignment: CDR1 MNHNS and CDR2 SASEGT. Trimming stripped 6 bases from V and 0 bases from J, with 13 bases between. The CDR3 extends over 15 amino acids. CDR3 in DNA: TGTGCCAGCAGCGTTGACTCGGCTAGCACAGATACGCAGTATTTT. The encoded protein is CASSVDSASTDTQYF.

This clonotype was recorded many times. The chain has TRBV9 and TRBJ2-5, with a tentative D call TRBD2 (5 bases). The CDR3 runs to 14 residues. The germline V and J ends were trimmed by 4 bases and 1 base, with 11 bases remaining between them. Germline-derived CDR1 and CDR2 are SGDLS and YYNGEE. The CDR3 loop reads CASSRSGAQETQYF. DNA for the CDR3: TGTGCCAGCAGCCGAAGCGGAGCCCAAGAGACCCAGTACTTC.

Turning to this clonotype: A much larger clone differs from this one at a single base, so this may be a read error. The chain links TRBV11-2 to TRBJ1-2; D call uncertain. Germline V CDR1 and CDR2: SGHAT, FQNNGV. CDR3 length: 14 amino acids. The CDR3 region is CASSQIATMNGYTF. CDR3 sequence (DNA): TGCGCCAGCAGCCAAATAGCAACGATGAATGGCTACACCTTC.

This clonotype showed up many times. V usage is TRBV24-1 and J usage is TRBJ1-2; 8 bases are a match to TRBD1. This CDR3 region has 13 residues. J lost 3 bases, V lost 9 bases, and 5 bases had no gene match. Germline CDR1 is KGHDR and CDR2 is SFDVKD. CDR3 nucleotides: TGTGCCACCCAGGGGGCGCAGGACTATGGCTACACCTTC. This gives the protein CATQGAQDYGYTF.

Worth noting for this clonotype: This may arise from a read error, as a much more abundant clone is one base away. The gene calls are TRBV4-2 and TRBJ2-5; 7 positions match TRBD1. In germline, CDR1 is LGHNA, CDR2 YNFKEQ. The J segment lost 2 bases and the V segment lost 1 base, leaving 10 bases of the junction unmatched. The CDR3 extends over 17 amino acids. Here the CDR3 reads CASSQGAQYRGQETQYF. The DNA for the CDR3 is TGTGCCAGCAGCCAAGGTGCACAATACAGGGGTCAAGAGACCCAGTACTTC.

This clonotype was seen repeatedly, ten times or more. This chain joins TRBV12-3 or TRBV12-4 and TRBJ1-1, with 7 bases fitting TRBD1. V was pared by 6 bases and J by 5 bases, with 6 bases of the junction left unmatched. CDR3 length: 13 residues. The CDR3 nucleotides read TGTGCCAGCAGCTCCACAGGGGAAACTGAAGCTTTCTTT. It codes for CASSSTGETEAFF.

The J gene is TRBJ2-1, the V gene TRBV7-9, with D perhaps matching TRBD2 (6 bases). This CDR3 has 13 amino acids. Per the germline V gene, CDR1 is SEHNR and CDR2 is FQNEAQ (reference sequence). Trimming stripped 3 bases from V and 6 bases from J, with 9 bases between. The CDR3: CASSFGRPNEQFF. The CDR3 DNA reads TGTGCCAGCAGCTTTGGGAGGCCCAATGAGCAGTTCTTC.

The chain carries TRBV29-1 and TRBJ2-3; 14 bases align to TRBD2. The CDR3 is 17 amino acids. Germline V gene sequence: CDR1 SQVTM, CDR2 ANQGSEA. V shed 3 bases, J shed 1 base, and the junction held 6 bases outside the gene matches. CDR3 residues: CSVDGLAGGLRTDTQYF. In nucleotides, the CDR3 is TGCAGCGTTGACGGACTAGCGGGAGGCCTACGCACAGATACGCAGTATTTT.

The table lists this clonotype with many counts. J is TRBJ1-1 and V is TRBV20-1; D is undetermined. Trimming removed 4 bases at V and 1 base at J, with 4 bases between. The CDR3 has 11 residues. Germline-derived CDR1 and CDR2 are DFQATT and SNEGSKA (reference sequence). The CDR3 bases are TGCAGTGCTAACGCGAACACTGAAGCTTTCTTT. Translating it yields CSANANTEAFF.

The genes are TRBV29-1 and TRBJ2-3; TRBD1 agrees at 8 bases. The CDR3 extends over 15 amino acids. Per germline, CDR1 SQVTM and CDR2 ANQGSEA. V was pared by 6 bases and J by 1 base, with 9 bases of the junction left unmatched. The CDR3 reads CSVVGTGGGTDTQYF. CDR3 in DNA: TGCAGCGTCGTCGGGACAGGTGGCGGCACAGATACGCAGTATTTT.

As concerns this clonotype: A much larger clone lies a single base off, so this may be a read error. The chain combines TRBV6-1 with TRBJ1-1; D not resolved. CDR1 MNHNS and CDR2 SASEGT come from the germline V gene. Trimming pared 8 bases from V and 3 bases from J, leaving 13 bases between. CDR3 length equals 13 residues. The CDR3 coding sequence is TGTGCCAGCGGCCAAGCCTTGGACACTGAAGCTTTCTTT. It codes for CASGQALDTEAFF.